This T cell receptor (beta chain) stems from a study of blood T cell repertoires in COVID-19 (dated by TCRdb to 2020 to 2022). Study-wide context: Collaborator samples came from the United States, Italy and Spain and covered acute and convalescent phases of COVID-19. The samples were drawn from the first 160 participants of the ongoing ImmuneRACE study and from 1,254 subjects provided by 6 global collaborators. The material from the prospective study consisted of cDNA or gDNA derived from T cells, B-cell-depleted T cells, or PBMCs. The repertoires were released in a freely available public database meant as a resource for research on the immune response to SARS-CoV-2. HLA class I and class II types, where available, came from metadata supplied by the sample provider rather than from assay-based typing. The dataset comprised deeply sampled blood TCRbeta repertoires from subjects exposed to, actively infected with, or recovered from COVID-19. A de-identified subject ID, COVID-19 status, age in years and sex were almost always included in the sample metadata.

The immunoSEQ Assay, a bias-controlled multiplex PCR, was used to amplify TCRbeta CDR3 regions from genomic DNA. As for the authors' bioinformatics: The number of nucleated cells in each sample was estimated by amplification of reference gene primers within the assay. To quantify the absolute abundance of each unique TCRbeta CDR3 rearrangement, sequence reads were collapsed and filtered. For each sample, productive Simpson clonality was calculated as the square root of Simpson's diversity index across productive rearrangements. The source is immuneACCESS, and TCRdb retained only in-frame sequences with V and J called. Part of the clones is not carried over; for the studies checked, unresolved V genes explain less than half of this, and the remainder is unexplained. That table gives V, J and clone size, and the DNA gave D and trimming. In all, the sample holds roughly 170,000 clones, and 87% of those were seen once. The ten biggest clones cover about 0.96% of the sample.

With respect to this clone: Its recognized antigen is unknown. Per-base quality was not reported, and no clone a single base away is much larger than it.

What the research found in general, with its limitations: How much clinical and demographic metadata was included differed by source and by participant, and the metadata was provided uncurated.

Another Seattle source contributed samples from volunteer blood donors who had recovered from COVID-19. The collaborating institutions used their own protocols to collect whole blood in K2EDTA tubes. For TCRbeta analysis, collaborators shipped samples as frozen whole blood, isolated PBMCs, or DNA extracted from either of those sample types. From the cysteine through the phenylalanine, the CDR3 covers 14 amino acids. Here the CDR3 DNA is all that survives: 42 bases in frame from base 1. Based on the germline V gene, the CDR1 and CDR2 sequences are MNHEY and SVGEGT. Cut back by 2 bases and 5 bases, the V and J ends lie 12 bases apart.

The TCR originated in a woman between 18 and 30 years old who had recovered from COVID-19. The chain is made from TRBV6-2 or TRBV6-3 and TRBJ1-1; the D region possibly corresponds to TRBD1 (6 bases align). The sample comprised peripheral blood. The CDR3 region: CASSYGTRSTEAFF. The sequenced DNA is TGTGCCAGCAGTTACGGGACACGGAGTACTGAAGCTTTCTTT.